The clone carrying this T cell receptor beta chain was observed at least ten times. The antigen is not known. Unique molecular identifiers (one per individual cDNA molecule) were attached. TCRdb called the 5' RACE reads again in MiXCR, with one record for every CDR3 protein. The sample holds about 28,000 distinct CDR3 sequences; about 4.6% are singletons and the top ten take less than 6%. The trim removed 7 bases at V and 2 bases at J, leaving 3 bases unmatched. The CDR3 sequence is 14 residues long. The germline CDR1 and CDR2 sequences are KGHDR and SFDVKD. This sample stems from a study of early T cells in non-severe SARS-CoV-2 infection. The overall study: Unpaired chains resulted from sequencing bulk RNA of unsorted whole blood.

The study, taken as a whole, reports: VDJdb matching, biased toward anti-spike CD8 responses, missed private and CD4 specificities.

The V and J genes are TRBV24-1 and TRBJ2-1; 8 nucleotides match TRBD2. This specimen consisted of whole blood, obtained at baseline. This clonotype was obtained from an adult who was a healthcare worker with PCR-confirmed SARS-CoV-2 infection or an uninfected control (not recorded which). The CDR3 coding sequence is TGTGCCACCAGGAGCGGGGGCGCCTACAATGAGCAGTTCTTC. The encoded protein is CATRSGGAYNEQFF.